This entry lists 23 T cell receptor beta chains sequenced from one sample in a study of siplizumab effects on memory and regulatory T cells. Sequenced by immunoSEQ multiplex PCR; TCRdb stores in-frame clones only, minus some. This sample has 10,000 or so clones, with over 40% found just once. No antigen has been assigned to these receptors. The mixed lymphocyte reaction cells were grown together in coculture at 37°C for approximately six days. The sample was CFSE-low (dividing) CD8+ T cells sorted from an allogeneic mixed lymphocyte reaction. These receptors came from a human donor in good health; the cells came from an allogeneic mixed lymphocyte reaction.

The chain recombines TRBV9 with TRBJ2-1; 9 nucleotides agree with TRBD2. CDR1 SGDLS and CDR2 YYNGEE come from the germline V gene. With 3 bases clipped from V and 5 bases from J, the junction kept 9 bases outside the gene matches. This CDR3 contains 16 residues. The CDR3 region has the DNA TGTGCCAGCAGCGAGGGGGCGGGGGGGATAGACAATGAGCAGTTCTTC. Its translation: CASSEGAGGIDNEQFF.

This clone was seen a handful of times. The chain is built from TRBV4-1 and TRBJ2-1, with TRBD2 as a possible D gene (6 bases). The CDR3 runs 14 residues. CDR1 and CDR2 from the germline V gene are MGHRA and YSYEKL. V lost 4 bases to trimming and J lost 9 bases, with 16 bases between them. CDR3 in amino acids: CASSPGDGGVEQFF. For the CDR3, the DNA is TGCGCCAGCAGCCCGGGGGACGGGGGAGTTGAGCAGTTCTTC.

Within the sample, this clone is medium-sized. CDR3 residues: CASRPVGGSNYGYTF. The CDR3 nucleotides read TGTGCCAGCCGTCCCGTAGGGGGATCTAACTATGGCTACACCTTC. The V gene is TRBV28, the J gene TRBJ1-2; perhaps TRBD1 as D (6 bases). The CDR3 sequence is 15 residues long. Between the trimmed V and J ends, which lost 8 bases and 0 bases, there was a span of 16 bases. Germline V gives CDR1 MDHEN, CDR2 SYDVKM.

A remark on this clone: At one end the junction does not follow the germline gene, possibly because of a read error. J is TRBJ2-7 and V is TRBV27; a possible D gene is TRBD2 (6 bases). Germline V lookup: CDR1 MNHEY, CDR2 SMNVEV (reference sequence). This CDR3 is 13 amino acids long. CDR3 in DNA: TGTGCCATCAGTCCGGGGGTTGGGTACGAGCAGTACTTC. Translated: CAISPGVGYEQYF.

The rearrangement uses TRBV27 and TRBJ2-7; D is ambiguous. This CDR3 comprises 14 residues. Per the germline V gene, CDR1 is MNHEY and CDR2 is SMNVEV (reference sequence). Trimming pared 5 bases from V and 2 bases from J, leaving 13 bases between. The DNA for the CDR3 is TGTGCCAGCAGTGACTCCAGAATCCCCTACGAGCAGTACTTC. It specifies CASSDSRIPYEQYF.

This chain links TRBV4-1 with TRBJ1-1; 7 bases match TRBD1. Looked up from germline, CDR1 is MGHRA and CDR2 is YSYEKL. Trimming cost V 0 bases and J 3 bases; bases outside gene matches: 7. This CDR3 is 16 amino acids long. The CDR3 nucleotides read TGCGCCAGCAGCCAAGATTCTTACAGGGGAGACACTGAAGCTTTCTTT. The encoded protein is CASSQDSYRGDTEAFF.

In its sample, this clone was seen a few times. V gene TRBV27 combines with J gene TRBJ2-7, with D unclear. V was cut by 2 bases and J by 4 bases, with 9 bases left in between. The germline V gene has CDR1 MNHEY and CDR2 SMNVEV (reference sequence). The CDR3 loop spans 13 amino acids. The CDR3 protein is CASSLGHRYEQYF. CDR3 nucleotide sequence: TGTGCCAGCAGTTTAGGGCACAGATACGAGCAGTACTTC.

This clone is medium-sized in the sample. The chain recombines TRBV5-4 with TRBJ2-5, with a weak D call TRBD2 (7 bases). This CDR3 has 16 residues. Trimming removed 4 bases from V and 5 bases from J, with 21 bases in between. Germline lookup yields CDR1 SGHNT and CDR2 YYREEE (reference sequence). CDR3 DNA sequence: TGTGCCAGCAGCGGGCTTTGGGAGGGGGGAGTGGAGACCCAGTACTTC. Translating it yields CASSGLWEGGVETQYF.

A few counts support this clone. Here the CDR3 DNA reads TGTGCCAGCAGCTTTTATATAGGGGGCGAGAACACTGAAGCTTTCTTT. It translates to CASSFYIGGENTEAFF. V is TRBV7-2 and J is TRBJ1-1; TRBD1 agrees at 7 bases. Germline CDR1 and CDR2: SGHTA and FQGNSA. The V and J ends lost 3 bases and 1 base, in that order; junction bases with no gene match: 8. This CDR3 is 16 amino acids long.

About this clone: An end of the junction differs from the germline gene, which may be a read error. The chain is built from TRBV5-4 and TRBJ2-7; D is undetermined. In germline, CDR1 is SGHNT, CDR2 YYREEE (reference sequence). CDR3 size: 15 residues. The CDR3 coding sequence is TGCGCCAGCAGCCAAGGACGGCCCAGCTCCTACGAGCAGTACTTC. This gives the protein CASSQGRPSSYEQYF.

The chain has TRBV6-5 and TRBJ1-1; D might be TRBD1 (6 bases). The ends were cut back, 9 bases at V and 4 bases at J, with 15 bases in the middle. This CDR3 is built from 13 residues. The V gene's germline CDR1 is MNHEY and CDR2 SVGAGI. CDR3 sequence: CASSLYRVTEAFF. DNA for the CDR3: TGTGCCAGTAGCTTATACAGGGTCACTGAAGCTTTCTTT.

In the case of this clone: Given a much more abundant clone one base away, this may be a read error. The CDR3 loop is CASSYGQGSYEQYF. In nucleotides, the CDR3 is TGTGCCAGCAGTTACGGACAGGGGTCCTACGAGCAGTACTTC. This chain connects TRBV6-9 to TRBJ2-7; 9 bases align to TRBD1. The V segment lost 3 bases and the J segment 1 base; nucleotides outside the gene matches: 1. The CDR3 covers 14 residues. Germline V gene sequence: CDR1 MNHGY, CDR2 SVAAGI.

V usage is TRBV11-2 and J usage is TRBJ1-5, with a possible D match to TRBD1 (5 bases). The length of the CDR3 is 17 residues. Trimming removed 2 bases at V and 4 bases at J, with 18 bases between. Germline values: CDR1 SGHAT, CDR2 FQNNGV. This chain's CDR3 is CASSLWRPGWGNQPQHF. DNA of the CDR3: TGTGCCAGCAGCTTATGGCGCCCAGGGTGGGGTAATCAGCCCCAGCATTTT.

This rearrangement joins TRBV7-8 to TRBJ2-7, with D perhaps matching TRBD2 (6 bases). The CDR3 contains 14 residues. Germline loops: CDR1 SGHVS, CDR2 FQNEAQ. Trimming took 0 bases from V and 5 from J, leaving 11 bases between them. The CDR3 bases are TGTGCCAGCAGCTTAGCGCTATGGGGGGACGAGCAGTACTTC. It yields the protein CASSLALWGDEQYF. Using reference TRBV7-8 and TRBJ2-7 for the parts outside the CDR3, the full variable domain is GAGVSQSPRYKVAKRGQDVALRCDPISGHVSLFWYQQALGQGPEFLTYFQNEAQLDKSGLPSDRFFAERPEGSVSTLKIQRTQQEDSAVYLCASSLALWGDEQYFGPGTRLTVT.

The CDR3 coding sequence is TGCGCCAGCAGCTCTGGGACTAGCGGCTACGAGCAGTACTTC. It specifies CASSSGTSGYEQYF. The chain combines TRBV5-1 with TRBJ2-7; 11 bases are a match to TRBD2. CDR3 length: 14 residues. Germline V lookup: CDR1 SGHRS, CDR2 YFSETQ. The V segment lost 3 bases and the J segment 3 bases; nucleotides outside the gene matches: 2.

The CDR3 here is CASRLGLAPETQYF. The DNA for the CDR3 is TGTGCCAGCAGACTTGGACTAGCCCCGGAGACCCAGTACTTC. This chain uses TRBV6-6 with TRBJ2-5; 8 nucleotides match TRBD2. J lost 5 bases, V lost 6 bases, and 8 bases had no gene match. Per the germline V gene, CDR1 is MNHNY and CDR2 is SVGAGI (reference sequence). The CDR3 covers 14 residues.

This chain uses TRBV1 with TRBJ2-5; TRBD2 is the table's D call and was not checked against the DNA. TRBV1 is annotated as a pseudogene. This CDR3 comprises 16 residues. CDR3 nucleotides: TGCACCAGCAGGACTAGCTCCTACGGCCGGGAGGAGACCCAGTACTTC. Protein product: CTSRTSSYGREETQYF.

The chain links TRBV27 to TRBJ1-4; maybe TRBD1 (5 bases). Germline CDR1 is MNHEY and CDR2 is SMNVEV (reference sequence). The CDR3 covers 15 residues. Trimming removed 2 bases at V and 3 bases at J, with 10 bases between. The CDR3 sequence: CASSLIGVANEKLFF. Written as DNA, the CDR3 is TGTGCCAGCAGTTTAATAGGGGTTGCTAATGAAAAACTGTTTTTT.

This clone is categorized as medium-sized (0.01 to 0.1%). The chain links TRBV6-5 to TRBJ1-1; D is undetermined. V lost 5 bases and J lost 1, with 11 bases in between. Germline V gene sequence: CDR1 MNHEY, CDR2 SVGAGI. CDR3 length equals 14 residues. The CDR3 protein is CASSAMMGNTEAFF. The CDR3 DNA is TGTGCCAGCAGTGCAATGATGGGGAACACTGAAGCTTTCTTT.

The chain is built from TRBV29-1 and TRBJ1-1; D not resolved. The CDR3 runs 14 residues. Trimming removed 2 bases at V and 4 bases at J, with 14 bases between. Germline CDR1 is SQVTM and CDR2 is ANQGSEA. This chain's CDR3 is CSVEKSQVGTEAFF. The CDR3 DNA sequence: TGCAGCGTTGAAAAATCCCAAGTGGGCACTGAAGCTTTCTTT.

V is TRBV25-1 and J is TRBJ2-5; the match to TRBD2 covers 12 bases. CDR3 length: 15 residues. The germline V gene encodes CDR1 MGHDK and CDR2 SYGVNS. V shed 4 bases and J 5 bases; nucleotides not matched to a gene: 5. In DNA, the CDR3 is TGTGCCAGCAGTGCGACTAGCGGGAGTGCGGAGACCCAGTACTTC. Residues: CASSATSGSAETQYF.

By share of the sample, this clone is medium-sized (0.01 to 0.1%). The chain has TRBV5-1 and TRBJ1-2; D remains ambiguous. This CDR3 has 12 amino acids. Germline CDR1 and CDR2: SGHRS and YFSETQ. The germline V and J ends were trimmed by 0 bases and 7 bases, with 7 bases remaining between them. The CDR3 nucleotides read TGCGCCAGCAGCTTGGAGGGTCCTGGCTACACCTTC. Translated, it gives CASSLEGPGYTF.

The chain carries TRBV13 and TRBJ1-6; D not certain. The CDR3 is made up of 16 amino acids. Trimming left V 2 bases short and J 9 bases short, with 17 bases between. The germline gives CDR1 PRHDT, CDR2 FYEKMQ (reference sequence). This CDR3 reads CASSLLDPGWASPLHF. The CDR3 nucleotides read TGTGCCAGCAGCTTATTGGATCCGGGGTGGGCTTCACCCCTCCACTTT.